The 21 T cell receptor beta chains below all came from one sample that was sequenced in a study of shared clonotypes between healthy human individuals. TCRdb keeps only in-frame clones here, not all; method: immunoSEQ multiplex PCR. The table includes hundreds of thousands of clones, 60% to 75% detected once. The source material was memory CD4+ T cells sorted from blood. Documented subset: CD45RA-negative fraction. All receptors come from a young woman in good health.

The sample holds many counts of this clone. CDR3 in DNA: TGTGCCAGCAGCTTAGGGAGCCCCTCGCCGCAGTATTTT. Encoded protein: CASSLGSPSPQYF. This chain connects TRBV7-9 to TRBJ2-3; D not resolved. In germline, CDR1 is SEHNR, CDR2 FQNEAQ (reference sequence). The CDR3 has 13 residues. The V end was cut by 1 base, the J end by 10 bases, with 12 bases between.

This chain joins TRBV28 and TRBJ2-3; D may be TRBD1 (5 bases). CDR3 size: 16 residues. CDR1 and CDR2 (germline): MDHEN, SYDVKM. The V end was cut by 5 bases, the J end by 4 bases, with 19 bases between. The chain's CDR3 is CASSPPQIRQSDTQYF. The CDR3 DNA follows: TGTGCCAGCAGTCCCCCACAAATAAGACAGTCAGATACGCAGTATTTT.

The chain employs TRBV7-2 and TRBJ2-2; D is unclear. V lost 5 bases and J lost 3, with 7 bases in between. Germline CDR1 reads SGHTA; CDR2 reads FQGNSA. The CDR3 length is 13 residues. The CDR3 sequence: CASSPRYTGELFF. The CDR3 nucleotides read TGTGCCAGCAGCCCCCGGTACACCGGGGAGCTGTTTTTT. The whole variable domain, remainder taken from reference TRBV7-2 and TRBJ2-2, is GAGVSQSPSNKVTEKGKDVELRCDPISGHTALYWYRQSLGQGLEFLIYFQGNSAPDKSGLPSDRFSAERTGGSVSTLTIQRTQQEDSAVYLCASSPRYTGELFFGEGSRLTVL.

V usage is TRBV28 and J usage is TRBJ2-7; a possible D gene is TRBD2 (6 bases). This CDR3 is 12 amino acids long. V lost 5 bases, J lost 7 bases, and 12 bases lay in between. Germline V gene data show CDR1 as MDHEN and CDR2 as SYDVKM. CDR3 DNA: TGTGCCAGCAGTAGCGGGCCTCGGGAGCAGTACTTC. Residues: CASSSGPREQYF.

This clone was seen a single time. The genes are TRBV6-9 and TRBJ2-6, with TRBD1 matching over 11 bases. Germline V gene sequence: CDR1 MNHGY, CDR2 SVAAGI. The length of the CDR3 is 15 residues. J lost 2 bases, V lost 7 bases, and 1 base had no gene match. Here the CDR3 DNA reads TGTGCCAGCACGGACAGGGGGCCTGGGGCCAACGTCCTGACTTTC. It yields the protein CASTDRGPGANVLTF.

The rearrangement links TRBV6-1 to TRBJ1-5; D unclear. This CDR3 has 15 residues. Germline V gives CDR1 MNHNS, CDR2 SASEGT. V gave up 2 bases and J gave up 3 bases, with 11 bases separating them. In DNA form, the CDR3 reads TGTGCCAGCAGTGAACCACCCAGCATCAATCAGCCCCAGCATTTT. This translates into CASSEPPSINQPQHF.

The rearrangement uses TRBV27 and TRBJ2-2; possible D gene TRBD1, 5 bases. The V end lost 3 bases, the J end lost 0 bases, and 8 bases lay between the germline ends. The CDR3 extends over 15 amino acids. Germline V gene lookup returns CDR1 MNHEY and CDR2 SMNVEV (reference sequence). The CDR3 DNA follows: TGTGCCAGCAGTTTCAAGGGGTCGAACACCGGGGAGCTGTTTTTT. This encodes CASSFKGSNTGELFF.

This clone has more than one count but fewer than ten. The V call is TRBV19, the J call TRBJ1-1, with D possibly being TRBD1 (6 bases). The CDR3 is made up of 15 amino acids. Germline V CDR1 and CDR2: LNHDA, SQIVND (reference sequence). The ends were cut back, 4 bases at V and 7 bases at J, with 19 bases in the middle. The CDR3 reads CASSTKQGAPFEAFF. CDR3 bases: TGTGCCAGTAGTACGAAACAGGGTGCCCCTTTTGAAGCTTTCTTT.

This clone has only a few counts. The V gene is TRBV2, the J gene TRBJ1-1, with D maybe TRBD1 (6 bases). V was clipped by 7 bases and J by 2 bases, with 14 bases between them. CDR3 size: 14 residues. Per germline, CDR1 SNHLY and CDR2 FYNNEI. The CDR3 nucleotides read TGTGCCAGCACCGGGGGCGCGAGAAACACTGAAGCTTTCTTT. Translated, it gives CASTGGARNTEAFF.

J is TRBJ2-7 and V is TRBV10-1; TRBD2 agrees at 7 bases. There are 16 residues in the CDR3. Germline CDR1 and CDR2: WNHNN and SYGVQD (reference sequence). Trimming cost V 6 bases and J 5 bases; bases outside gene matches: 16. CDR3 sequence reads: CASSTHLKRGDNEQYF. Written as DNA, the CDR3 is TGCGCCAGCAGCACCCACCTCAAGCGGGGCGATAACGAGCAGTACTTC.

The V and J genes are TRBV7-8 and TRBJ2-3, with D unresolved. Germline V lookup: CDR1 SGHVS, CDR2 FQNEAQ. CDR3 size: 12 residues. V was cut by 1 base and J by 5 bases, with 4 bases left in between. In DNA, the CDR3 is TGTGCCAGCAGCTTAGTAGAAGATACGCAGTATTTT. Its translation is CASSLVEDTQYF.

This chain uses TRBV10-2 with TRBJ1-1; D call uncertain. CDR3 size: 13 residues. CDR1 WSHSY and CDR2 SAAADI come from the germline V gene. Trimming pared 7 bases from V and 1 base from J, leaving 10 bases between. The CDR3 DNA reads as TGCGCCAGCACTGGTCTCGGGAACACTGAAGCTTTCTTT. Translating gives CASTGLGNTEAFF.

V usage is TRBV18 and J usage is TRBJ2-2; weak D call: TRBD2 (5 bases). Germline V gene sequence: CDR1 KGHSH, CDR2 LQKENI. Between the trimmed V and J ends, which lost 3 bases and 4 bases, there was a span of 12 bases. This CDR3 comprises 15 residues. The CDR3 nucleotides are TGTGCCAGCTCACCTCCCGGACTTCCCACCGGGGAGCTGTTTTTT. Its translation is CASSPPGLPTGELFF.

The V call is TRBV7-9, the J call TRBJ1-5; a weak D match, TRBD1 (5 bases). Germline CDR1 is SEHNR and CDR2 is FQNEAQ (reference sequence). V was trimmed by 3 bases and J by 4 bases, leaving 10 bases between them. The CDR3 consists of 14 residues. In nucleotides, the CDR3 is TGTGCCAGCAGCTTTTCAGGGCCAAATCAGCCCCAGCATTTT. It codes for CASSFSGPNQPQHF.

The gene calls are TRBV5-1 and TRBJ2-6, with D tentatively TRBD1 (5 bases). Trimming shortened V by 0 bases and J by 0 bases, and 13 bases separated the two germline ends. The germline gives CDR1 SGHRS, CDR2 YFSETQ. CDR3 length: 18 amino acids. As DNA, the CDR3 is TGCGCCAGCAGCTTGGGCGTAGGGGTTGGCTCTGGGGCCAACGTCCTGACTTTC. As protein: CASSLGVGVGSGANVLTF.

The chain uses TRBV9 and TRBJ2-7; 7 nucleotides agree with TRBD2. The germline CDR1 and CDR2 sequences are SGDLS and YYNGEE. With 0 bases clipped from V and 6 bases from J, the junction kept 9 bases outside the gene matches. The CDR3 consists of 15 residues. This chain's CDR3 is CASSVGLAVEGEQYF. The CDR3 DNA is TGTGCCAGCAGCGTAGGTCTAGCGGTTGAGGGCGAGCAGTACTTC.

The rearrangement uses TRBV10-1 and TRBJ1-1; TRBD1 is a possible D gene (6 bases). The CDR3 length is 13 residues. Germline loops: CDR1 WNHNN, CDR2 SYGVQD (reference sequence). Trimming shortened V by 5 bases and J by 1 base, and 8 bases separated the two germline ends. CDR3 protein: CASSMGQNTEAFF. CDR3 in DNA: TGCGCCAGCAGTATGGGACAGAACACTGAAGCTTTCTTT.

V is TRBV27 and J is TRBJ2-6, with TRBD1 as a possible D gene (6 bases). The CDR3 is made up of 16 amino acids. V lost 5 bases to trimming and J lost 0 bases, with 11 bases between them. Germline lookup yields CDR1 MNHEY and CDR2 SMNVEV (reference sequence). CDR3 sequence reads: CASSKDRSSGANVLTF. The CDR3 DNA reads as TGTGCCAGCAGTAAGGACAGAAGCTCTGGGGCCAACGTCCTGACTTTC. The entire variable domain, with the rest obtained from reference TRBV27 and TRBJ2-6, is as follows: EAQVTQNPRYLITVTGKKLTVTCSQNMNHEYMSWYRQDPGLGLRQIYYSMNVEVTDKGDVPEGYKVSRKEKRNFPLILESPSPNQTSLYFCASSKDRSSGANVLTFGAGSRLTVL.

This clone has only one observation. This chain links TRBV2 with TRBJ1-1; possible D gene TRBD1, 5 bases. V was cut by 4 bases and J by 3 bases, with 9 bases left in between. The CDR3 is 13 residues long. Germline CDR1 SNHLY, CDR2 FYNNEI. The CDR3 reads CASSVGGDTEAFF. In nucleotides, the CDR3 is TGTGCCAGCAGTGTGGGAGGGGACACTGAAGCTTTCTTT.

The V gene is TRBV6-1, the J gene TRBJ1-5; perhaps TRBD1 as D (6 bases). Trimming shortened V by 7 bases and J by 3 bases, and 13 bases separated the two germline ends. Looked up from germline, CDR1 is MNHNS and CDR2 is SASEGT. The CDR3 totals 14 residues. This CDR3 reads CASTGGGNNQPQHF. CDR3 sequence (DNA): TGTGCCAGCACCGGAGGGGGAAACAATCAGCCCCAGCATTTT.

This clone came up many times. V usage is TRBV28 and J usage is TRBJ1-2, with 7 positions matching TRBD1. CDR1 and CDR2 (germline): MDHEN, SYDVKM. After removal of 6 bases from V and 5 bases from J, the junction contained 18 bases not matched to a gene. There are 17 residues in the CDR3. The CDR3 nucleotides are TGTGCCAGCAGCTACCATTCATTAGCCGGGACAGAGTATGGCTACACCTTC. Its translation: CASSYHSLAGTEYGYTF.